One sample yielded the 10 T cell receptor beta chains listed below, sequenced in a study of shared clonotypes between healthy human individuals. The repertoire was sequenced with immunoSEQ multiplex PCR; TCRdb's copy has only in-frame clones and lacks some. Of about 2.1 million clones in the sample, about 93% were seen once. Terminally differentiated effector memory CD45RA+ cells were excluded from the naive CD8 cells, which were CD45RO-negative and positively selected for CCR7. The sample consisted of naive CD8+ T cells from PBMCs. These receptor sequences come from a man in his late teens or twenties in good health. Some clones in this sample may be carry-over from other donors' samples.

V is TRBV29-1 and J is TRBJ2-5; D is unclear. This CDR3 comprises 10 residues. Germline CDR1 and CDR2: SQVTM and ANQGSEA. Trimming pared 2 bases from V and 5 bases from J, leaving 3 bases between. The CDR3 reads CSVEMETQYF. The CDR3 DNA reads TGCAGCGTTGAAATGGAGACCCAGTACTTC.

V gene TRBV27 combines with J gene TRBJ2-7; D unresolved. V was pared by 5 bases and J by 3 bases, with 14 bases between. The CDR3 sequence is 14 residues long. The germline V gene has CDR1 MNHEY and CDR2 SMNVEV (reference sequence). CDR3 sequence: CASSLNPAVYEQYF. CDR3 coding DNA: TGTGCCAGCAGTCTTAACCCTGCGGTCTACGAGCAGTACTTC.

This chain links TRBV6-6 with TRBJ1-1; D possibly corresponds to TRBD1 (5 bases). There are 14 residues in the CDR3. V was pared by 1 base and J by 4 bases, with 10 bases between. Germline V lookup: CDR1 MNHNY, CDR2 SVGAGI (reference sequence). The CDR3 DNA follows: TGTGCCAGCAGTTACTGGGGTGGGGGCACTGAAGCTTTCTTT. Translation: CASSYWGGGTEAFF.

V usage is TRBV30 and J usage is TRBJ1-2; 7 bases agree with TRBD1. V gave up 6 bases and J gave up 8 bases; unmatched junction bases: 9. The germline gives CDR1 GTSNPN, CDR2 SVGIG (reference sequence). The CDR3 totals 12 residues. The CDR3: CACNQGEDGYTF. The CDR3 nucleotides are TGTGCCTGTAATCAGGGGGAGGACGGCTACACCTTC. Together with reference TRBV30 and TRBJ1-2, the CDR3 gives the full variable domain: SQTIHQWPATLVQPVGSPLSLECTVEGTSNPNLYWYRQAAGRGLQLLFYSVGIGQISSEVPQNLSASRPQDRQFILSSKKLLLSDSGFYLCACNQGEDGYTFGSGTRLTVV.

The chain links TRBV28 to TRBJ2-7; 11 bases line up with TRBD2. The CDR3 has 15 amino acids. J lost 6 bases, V lost 2 bases, and 6 bases had no gene match. CDR1 and CDR2 (germline): MDHEN, SYDVKM. In nucleotides, the CDR3 is TGTGCCAGCAGTTTAGAACTAGCGGGAGACTTCGAGCAGTACTTC. Residues: CASSLELAGDFEQYF.

This clone was seen a single time. V gene TRBV7-9 combines with J gene TRBJ1-1, with TRBD1 as a possible D gene (6 bases). The CDR3 contains 15 residues. Germline V gene data show CDR1 as SEHNR and CDR2 as FQNEAQ (reference sequence). V lost 3 bases and J lost 4, with 15 bases in between. DNA for the CDR3: TGTGCCAGCAGCTTGGGTCCGGAAGGGGGCACTGAAGCTTTCTTT. It encodes CASSLGPEGGTEAFF.

V and J are TRBV7-8 and TRBJ1-1; D not certain. Germline V gene data show CDR1 as SGHVS and CDR2 as FQNEAQ. The CDR3 has 12 amino acids. V lost 1 base, J lost 3 bases, and 3 bases lay in between. Here the CDR3 reads CASSLVDTEAFF. The CDR3 nucleotides are TGTGCCAGCAGCTTAGTCGACACTGAAGCTTTCTTT.

V usage is TRBV6-5 and J usage is TRBJ2-7; 9 positions agree with TRBD1. The CDR3 contains 14 residues. J was trimmed by 2 bases and V by 4 bases; bases with no gene match: 3. Germline values: CDR1 MNHEY, CDR2 SVGAGI. CDR3 sequence: CASSLTGGTYEQYF. The CDR3 DNA follows: TGTGCCAGCAGTTTGACAGGGGGTACCTACGAGCAGTACTTC.

This clone was counted a single time. The sample holds other DNA sequences that translate to the same CDR3. The V and J genes are TRBV11-2 and TRBJ2-7; D uncertain. V was pared by 4 bases and J by 7 bases, with 8 bases between. The CDR3 is 11 amino acids. The V gene's germline CDR1 is SGHAT and CDR2 FQNNGV. The DNA for the CDR3 is TGTGCCAGCAGCTCCGGATATGAGCAGTACTTC. Translated: CASSSGYEQYF.

This sequence joins TRBV28 and TRBJ2-1; D gene ambiguous. V was shortened by 5 bases and J by 7 bases, with 12 bases between the two germline ends. Germline CDR1 MDHEN, CDR2 SYDVKM. The CDR3 has 13 residues. CDR3 amino acids: CASSPGSRNEQFF. In DNA, the CDR3 is TGTGCCAGCAGTCCCGGGTCTCGGAATGAGCAGTTCTTC.